This T cell receptor (beta chain) comes out of a study of CD8 T cells in Susac syndrome. The germline V gene encodes CDR1 PRHDT and CDR2 FYEKMQ (reference sequence). The CDR3 contains 16 residues. V was clipped by 2 bases and J by 0 bases, with 12 bases between them. Roughly 0.45 to 1 ug RNA was reverse transcribed with random hexamers. Multiplex PCR with immunoSEQ amplified the TCR beta CDR3 across 54 Vbeta and 13 Jbeta. Using its own MiXCR run on the immunoSEQ multiplex PCR reads, TCRdb lists one record per CDR3 protein. The table records about 400,000 distinct CDR3 sequences, 85% of them present only once.

The TCR sequence derives from a human donor with multiple sclerosis. Sample: CD8+ T cells from PBMCs. V and J are TRBV13 and TRBJ2-3; D may correspond to TRBD1 or TRBD2 (5 bases each). CDR3 bases: TGTGCCAGCAGCTTACGGGGCGTCGGAAGCACAGATACGCAGTATTTT. Amino acid sequence: CASSLRGVGSTDTQYF.